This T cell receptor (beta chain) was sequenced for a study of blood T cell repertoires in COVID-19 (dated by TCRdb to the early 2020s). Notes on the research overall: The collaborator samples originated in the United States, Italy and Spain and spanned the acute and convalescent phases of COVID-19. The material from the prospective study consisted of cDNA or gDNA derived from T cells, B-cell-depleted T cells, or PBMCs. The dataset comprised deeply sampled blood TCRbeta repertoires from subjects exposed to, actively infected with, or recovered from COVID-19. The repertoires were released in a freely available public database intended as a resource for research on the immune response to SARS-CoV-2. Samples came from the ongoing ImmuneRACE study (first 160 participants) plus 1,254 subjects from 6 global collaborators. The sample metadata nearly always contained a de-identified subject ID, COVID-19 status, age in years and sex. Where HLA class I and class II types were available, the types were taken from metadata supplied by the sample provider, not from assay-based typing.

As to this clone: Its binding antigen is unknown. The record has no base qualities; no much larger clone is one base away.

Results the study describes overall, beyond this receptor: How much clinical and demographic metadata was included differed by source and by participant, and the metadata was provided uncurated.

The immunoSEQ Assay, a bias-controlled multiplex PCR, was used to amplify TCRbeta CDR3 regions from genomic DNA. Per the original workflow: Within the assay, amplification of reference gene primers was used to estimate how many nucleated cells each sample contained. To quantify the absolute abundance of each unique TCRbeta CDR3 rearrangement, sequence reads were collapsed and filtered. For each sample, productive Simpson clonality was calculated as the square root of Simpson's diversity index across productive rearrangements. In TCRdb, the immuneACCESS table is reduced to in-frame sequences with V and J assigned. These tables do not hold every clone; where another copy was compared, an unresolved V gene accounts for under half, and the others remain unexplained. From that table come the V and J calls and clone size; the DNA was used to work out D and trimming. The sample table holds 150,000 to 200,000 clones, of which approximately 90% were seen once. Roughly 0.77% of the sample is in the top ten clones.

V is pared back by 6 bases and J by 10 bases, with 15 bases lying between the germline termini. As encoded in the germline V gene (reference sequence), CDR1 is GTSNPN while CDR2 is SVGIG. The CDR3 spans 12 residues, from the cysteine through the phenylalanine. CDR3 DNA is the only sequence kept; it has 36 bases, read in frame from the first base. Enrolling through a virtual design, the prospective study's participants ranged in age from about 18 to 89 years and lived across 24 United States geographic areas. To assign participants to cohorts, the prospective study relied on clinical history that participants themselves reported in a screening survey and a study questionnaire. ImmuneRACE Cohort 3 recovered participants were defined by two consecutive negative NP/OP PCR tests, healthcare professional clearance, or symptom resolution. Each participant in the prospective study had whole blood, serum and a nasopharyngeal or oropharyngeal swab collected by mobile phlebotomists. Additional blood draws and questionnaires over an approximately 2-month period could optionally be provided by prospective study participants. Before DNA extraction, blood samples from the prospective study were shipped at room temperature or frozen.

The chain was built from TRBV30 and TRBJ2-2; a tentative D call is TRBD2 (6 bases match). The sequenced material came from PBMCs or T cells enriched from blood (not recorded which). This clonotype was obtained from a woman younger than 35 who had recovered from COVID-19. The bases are TGTGCCTGTCCTGGGGAGGTTTCGGAGCTGTTTTTT. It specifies CACPGEVSELFF.